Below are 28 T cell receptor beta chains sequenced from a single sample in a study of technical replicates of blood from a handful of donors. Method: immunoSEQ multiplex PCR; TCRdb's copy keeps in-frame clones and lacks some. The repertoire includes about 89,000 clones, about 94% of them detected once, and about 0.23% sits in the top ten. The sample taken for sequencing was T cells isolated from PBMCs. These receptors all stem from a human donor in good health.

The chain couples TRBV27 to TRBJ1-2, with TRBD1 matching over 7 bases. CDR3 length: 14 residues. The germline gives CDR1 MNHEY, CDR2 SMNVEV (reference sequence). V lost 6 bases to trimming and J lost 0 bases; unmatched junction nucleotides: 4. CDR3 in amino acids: CASSRTGSNYGYTF. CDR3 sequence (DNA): TGTGCCAGCAGCCGGACAGGTTCTAACTATGGCTACACCTTC.

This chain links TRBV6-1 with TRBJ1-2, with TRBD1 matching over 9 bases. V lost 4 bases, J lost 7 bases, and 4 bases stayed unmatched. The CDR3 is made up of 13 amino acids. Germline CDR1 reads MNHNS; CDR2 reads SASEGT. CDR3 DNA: TGTGCCAGCAGTGCGGACAGGGGACGTGGCTACACCTTC. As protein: CASSADRGRGYTF.

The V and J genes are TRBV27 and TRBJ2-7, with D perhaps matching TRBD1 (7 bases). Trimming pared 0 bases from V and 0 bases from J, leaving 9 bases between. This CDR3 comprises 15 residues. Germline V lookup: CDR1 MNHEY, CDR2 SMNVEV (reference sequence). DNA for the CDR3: TGTGCCAGCAGTTTATCCCAGGGGGGCTCCTACGAGCAGTACTTC. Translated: CASSLSQGGSYEQYF.

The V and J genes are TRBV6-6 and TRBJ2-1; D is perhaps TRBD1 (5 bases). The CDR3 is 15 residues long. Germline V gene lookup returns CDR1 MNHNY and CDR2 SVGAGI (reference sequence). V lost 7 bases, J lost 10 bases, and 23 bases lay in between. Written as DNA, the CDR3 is TGTGCCAGCACCCTAGTCAGGGATGGAATCGGCGAGCAGTTCTTC. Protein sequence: CASTLVRDGIGEQFF.

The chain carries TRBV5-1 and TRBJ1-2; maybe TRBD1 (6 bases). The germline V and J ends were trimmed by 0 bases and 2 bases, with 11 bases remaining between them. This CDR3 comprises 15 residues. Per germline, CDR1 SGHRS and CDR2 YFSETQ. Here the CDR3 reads CASSLGQETNYGYTF. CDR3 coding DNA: TGCGCCAGCAGCTTGGGACAGGAGACCAACTATGGCTACACCTTC.

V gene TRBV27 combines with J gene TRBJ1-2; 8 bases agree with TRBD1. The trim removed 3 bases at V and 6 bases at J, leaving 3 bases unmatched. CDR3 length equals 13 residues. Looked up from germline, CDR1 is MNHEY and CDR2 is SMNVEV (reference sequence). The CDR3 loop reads CASSLQGAHGYTF. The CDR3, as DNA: TGTGCCAGCAGTTTGCAGGGGGCCCATGGCTACACCTTC.

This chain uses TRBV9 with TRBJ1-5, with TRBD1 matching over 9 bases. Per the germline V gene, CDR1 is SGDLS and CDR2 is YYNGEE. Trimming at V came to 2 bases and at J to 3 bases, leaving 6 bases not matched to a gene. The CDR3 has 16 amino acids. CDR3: CASSVGTGLHNQPQHF. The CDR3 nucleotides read TGTGCCAGCAGCGTCGGGACAGGGCTCCACAATCAGCCCCAGCATTTT.

The CDR3 is CASSQARILPETQYF. The CDR3 DNA sequence: TGCGCCAGCAGCCAAGCGAGGATACTCCCTGAGACCCAGTACTTC. The chain combines TRBV4-1 with TRBJ2-5, with D uncertain. The germline V gene encodes CDR1 MGHRA and CDR2 YSYEKL. The V end was cut by 1 base, the J end by 5 bases, with 14 bases between. CDR3 length equals 15 residues.

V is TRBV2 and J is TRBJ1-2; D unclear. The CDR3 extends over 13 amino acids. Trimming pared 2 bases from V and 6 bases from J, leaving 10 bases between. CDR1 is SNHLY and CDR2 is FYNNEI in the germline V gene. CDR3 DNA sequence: TGTGCCAGCAGTGAATGGGAGCCCAATGGCTACACCTTC. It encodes CASSEWEPNGYTF.

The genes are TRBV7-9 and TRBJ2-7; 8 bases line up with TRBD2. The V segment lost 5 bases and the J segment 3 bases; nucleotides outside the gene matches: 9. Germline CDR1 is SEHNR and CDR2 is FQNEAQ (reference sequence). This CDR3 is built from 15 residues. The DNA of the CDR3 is TGTGCCAGCAGCCCACGTAGCGGGATAGTCTACGAGCAGTACTTC. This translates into CASSPRSGIVYEQYF. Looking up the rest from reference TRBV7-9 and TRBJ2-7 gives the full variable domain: DTGVSQNPRHKITKRGQNVTFRCDPISEHNRLYWYRQTLGQGPEFLTYFQNEAQLEKSRLLSDRFSAERPKGSFSTLEIQRTEQGDSAMYLCASSPRSGIVYEQYFGPGTRLTVT.

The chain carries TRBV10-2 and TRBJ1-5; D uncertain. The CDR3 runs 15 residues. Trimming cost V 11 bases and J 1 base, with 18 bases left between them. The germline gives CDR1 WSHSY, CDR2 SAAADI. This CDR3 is CAGLWGGVSNQPQHF. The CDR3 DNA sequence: TGCGCCGGGTTGTGGGGAGGCGTGAGCAATCAGCCCCAGCATTTT.

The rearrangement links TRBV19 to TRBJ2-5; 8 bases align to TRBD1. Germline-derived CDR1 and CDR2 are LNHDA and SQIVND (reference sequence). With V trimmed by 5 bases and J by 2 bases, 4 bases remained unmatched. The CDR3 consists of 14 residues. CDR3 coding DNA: TGTGCCAGTAGTCCCGGGACAGGACAAGAGACCCAGTACTTC. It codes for CASSPGTGQETQYF. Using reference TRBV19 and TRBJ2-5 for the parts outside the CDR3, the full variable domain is DGGITQSPKYLFRKEGQNVTLSCEQNLNHDAMYWYRQDPGQGLRLIYYSQIVNDFQKGDIAEGYSVSREKKESFPLTVTSAQKNPTAFYLCASSPGTGQETQYFGPGTRLLVL.

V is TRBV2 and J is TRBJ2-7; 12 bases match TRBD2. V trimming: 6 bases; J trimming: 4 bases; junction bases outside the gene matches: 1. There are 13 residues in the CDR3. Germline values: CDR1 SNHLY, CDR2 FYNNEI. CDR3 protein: CASRLAGGYEQYF. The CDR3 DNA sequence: TGTGCCAGCAGACTAGCGGGGGGTTACGAGCAGTACTTC.

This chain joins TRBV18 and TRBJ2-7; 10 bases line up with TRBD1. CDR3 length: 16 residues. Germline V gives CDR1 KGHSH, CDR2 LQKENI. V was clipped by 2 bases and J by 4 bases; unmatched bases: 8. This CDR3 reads CASSPRGTGEGYEQYF. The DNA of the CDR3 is TGTGCCAGCTCACCAAGGGGGACAGGGGAGGGATACGAGCAGTACTTC.

The CDR3 DNA reads as TGTGCCAGTAGTCGGGAAGGACACTATGGCTACACCTTC. It specifies CASSREGHYGYTF. The J gene is TRBJ1-2, the V gene TRBV19; D remains ambiguous. The CDR3 has 13 amino acids. The V gene lost 5 bases and the J gene lost 3 bases, with 10 bases spanning the gap. CDR1 and CDR2 (germline): LNHDA, SQIVND (reference sequence).

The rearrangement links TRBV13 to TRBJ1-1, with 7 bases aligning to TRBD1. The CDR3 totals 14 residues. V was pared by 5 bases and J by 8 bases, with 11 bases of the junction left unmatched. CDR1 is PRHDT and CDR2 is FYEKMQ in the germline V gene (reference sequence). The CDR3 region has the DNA TGTGCCAGCAGCCCCGGACAGGAAGCCCGGGAAGCTTTCTTT. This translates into CASSPGQEAREAFF.

In DNA form, the CDR3 reads TGCGCCAGCAGCATATCTAGCGGGCATACCTACGAGCAGTACTTC. It codes for CASSISSGHTYEQYF. This chain joins TRBV5-1 and TRBJ2-7, with 8 bases fitting TRBD2. J gave up 2 bases and V 4 bases, and 8 bases lay outside the gene matches. Germline V gene data show CDR1 as SGHRS and CDR2 as YFSETQ. The CDR3 totals 15 residues.

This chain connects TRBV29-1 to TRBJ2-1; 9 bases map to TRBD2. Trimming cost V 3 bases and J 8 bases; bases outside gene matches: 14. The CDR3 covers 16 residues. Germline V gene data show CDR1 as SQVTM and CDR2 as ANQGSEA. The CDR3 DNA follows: TGCAGCGTTGATCTGCCGCGGGAGGGCCTAAGGCATGAGCAGTTCTTC. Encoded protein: CSVDLPREGLRHEQFF.

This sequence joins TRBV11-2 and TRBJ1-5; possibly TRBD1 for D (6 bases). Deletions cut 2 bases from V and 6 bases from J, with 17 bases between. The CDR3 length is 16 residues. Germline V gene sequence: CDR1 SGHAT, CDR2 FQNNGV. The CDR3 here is CASSLQGPQGGQPQHF. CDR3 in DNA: TGTGCCAGCAGCTTACAGGGCCCACAGGGTGGTCAGCCCCAGCATTTT.

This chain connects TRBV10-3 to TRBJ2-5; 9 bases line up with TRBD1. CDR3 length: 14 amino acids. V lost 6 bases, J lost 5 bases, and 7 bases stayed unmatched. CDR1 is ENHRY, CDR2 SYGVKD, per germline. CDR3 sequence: CAISSGTGGETQYF. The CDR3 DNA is TGTGCCATCAGCTCGGGCACAGGGGGCGAGACCCAGTACTTC.

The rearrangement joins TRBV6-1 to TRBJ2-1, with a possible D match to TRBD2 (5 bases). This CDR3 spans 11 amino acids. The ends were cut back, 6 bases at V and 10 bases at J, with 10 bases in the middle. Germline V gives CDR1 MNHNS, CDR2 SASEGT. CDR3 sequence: CASSGRREQFF. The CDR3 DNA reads TGTGCCAGCAGCGGCCGGAGGGAGCAGTTCTTC.

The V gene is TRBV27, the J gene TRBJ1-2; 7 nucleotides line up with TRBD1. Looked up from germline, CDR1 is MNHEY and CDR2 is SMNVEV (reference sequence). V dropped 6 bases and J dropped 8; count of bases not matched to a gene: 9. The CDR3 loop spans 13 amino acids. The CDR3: CASSKGGGAGYTF. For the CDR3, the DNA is TGTGCCAGCAGCAAAGGAGGGGGCGCAGGCTACACCTTC.

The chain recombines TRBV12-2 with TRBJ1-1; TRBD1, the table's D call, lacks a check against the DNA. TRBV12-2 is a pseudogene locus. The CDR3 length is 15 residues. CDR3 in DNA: TGTGCAAGTCTCCATCGCCGACAGTCCCACACTGAAGCTTTCTTT. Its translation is CASLHRRQSHTEAFF.

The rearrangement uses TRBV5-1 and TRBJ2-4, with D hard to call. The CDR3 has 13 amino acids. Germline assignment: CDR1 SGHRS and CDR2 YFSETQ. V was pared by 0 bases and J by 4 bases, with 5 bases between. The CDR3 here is CASSLEQKNIQYF. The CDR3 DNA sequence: TGCGCCAGCAGCTTGGAACAGAAAAACATTCAGTACTTC. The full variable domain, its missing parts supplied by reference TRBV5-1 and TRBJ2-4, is KAGVTQTPRYLIKTRGQQVTLSCSPISGHRSVSWYQQTPGQGLQFLFEYFSETQRNKGNFPGRFSGRQFSNSRSEMNVSTLELGDSALYLCASSLEQKNIQYFGAGTRLSVL.

The CDR3 loop is CSVMTSSNYEQYF. CDR3 nucleotide sequence: TGCAGCGTGATGACATCCTCCAACTACGAGCAGTACTTC. The V and J genes are TRBV29-1 and TRBJ2-7, with unresolved D. Trimming cost V 6 bases and J 3 bases, with 15 bases left between them. The CDR3 contains 13 residues. Germline V gene data show CDR1 as SQVTM and CDR2 as ANQGSEA.

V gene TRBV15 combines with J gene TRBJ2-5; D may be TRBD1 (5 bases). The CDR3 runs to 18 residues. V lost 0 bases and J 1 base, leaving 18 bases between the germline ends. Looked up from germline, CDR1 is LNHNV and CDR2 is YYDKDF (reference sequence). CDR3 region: CATSRDSIRGHFQETQYF. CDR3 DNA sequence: TGTGCCACCAGCAGAGATTCTATTCGAGGACACTTCCAAGAGACCCAGTACTTC.

The CDR3 sequence is CASSLSTSRETQYF. The CDR3 nucleotides read TGTGCCAGCAGCTTGTCGACTAGCCGAGAGACCCAGTACTTC. The rearrangement uses TRBV5-6 and TRBJ2-5; 7 nucleotides align to TRBD2. The germline CDR1 and CDR2 sequences are SGHDT and YYEEEE. CDR3 length: 14 amino acids. The V segment lost 1 base and the J segment 4 bases; nucleotides outside the gene matches: 4. Combining the CDR3 with reference TRBV5-6 and TRBJ2-5 gives the whole variable domain DAGVTQSPTHLIKTRGQQVTLRCSPKSGHDTVSWYQQALGQGPQFIFQYYEEEERQRGNFPDRFSGHQFPNYSSELNVNALLLGDSALYLCASSLSTSRETQYFGPGTRLLVL.

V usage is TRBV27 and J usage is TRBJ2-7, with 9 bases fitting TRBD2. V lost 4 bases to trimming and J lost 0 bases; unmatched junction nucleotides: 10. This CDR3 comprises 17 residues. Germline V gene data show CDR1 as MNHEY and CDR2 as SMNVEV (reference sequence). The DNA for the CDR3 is TGTGCCAGCAGTTCACGACTGTTTAGCGGGAGCTCCTACGAGCAGTACTTC. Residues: CASSSRLFSGSSYEQYF.